This record covers a single T cell receptor beta chain. It lacks a known antigen. Base qualities are not recorded, but no much larger clone differs from it by a single base. Inclusion was restricted to participants for whom at least one PBMC sample before ART initiation and at least two post-ART samples were available. All participants with HIV were treated in the United States of America. Cryopreserved samples of about 0.9-11 million PBMC were thawed and washed before DNA extraction. At the time of the earliest PBMC sample for each participant with HIV, ages ranged from roughly 23 to 55 years. PBMC samples from each participant spanned 1-4 timepoints before ART initiation and 2-8 timepoints after ART initiation, with a median of 7 samples. For every participant, serial HIV viral load, CD4+ T-cell count, ART history and demographic data were obtained. Genomic DNA was extracted from unsorted PBMC with a Qiagen kit on a QIAcube, with processing performed in batches of 12 samples.

The junction carries 18 bases between V and J, which are trimmed by 6 bases and 6 bases respectively. Reading the germline V gene gives CDR1 SQVTM and CDR2 ANQGSEA. The CDR3 covers 13 residues, taking in both the cysteine and the phenylalanine. The DNA shown is the 39-base CDR3, in frame from base 1. Sequencing of the TRB variable region was done with the immunoSEQ hsTCRB v3.0 assay at survey level resolution. The target sequencing depth for TRB was 40,000-50,000 T-cell genomes per sample. TRB libraries were pooled and sequenced on an Illumina MiSeq using a v3 150-cycle kit. As for the authors' bioinformatics: Repertoire analysis was performed in R inside a reproducible Nextflow workflow that covered QC, data transformation and analysis. LymphoSeq2, an R package for exploring AIRR-Seq data, was used to implement the custom analyses. A handful of samples that produced fewer than 5000 total TRB sequences were removed, so 200 or so HIV repertoires were analyzed. Among the 180 to 200 retained HIV repertoires, some 60 were collected before ART initiation and 120 to 140 were collected after ART initiation. Repertoires were downsampled to 5000 TRB nucleotide sequences, and summary statistics were averaged over 100 downsampling iterations. Only TRB sequences with CDR3 regions of at least seven amino acids were retained for analysis. Diversity was assessed using a clonality score derived from Shannon entropy and using the Gini coefficient. In the repertoire networks, any two of the top 5000 CDR3 amino acid sequences were connected whenever the two sequences differed by an edit distance of one. For TRB CDR3 amino acid sequences, antigen specificity groups and MHC restriction were predicted with GLIPH2. To flag known associations with CMV, EBV, HIV or tissue antigens, CDR3 amino acid sequences were compared against VDJdb and McPAS-TCR. Pre-ART, post-ART and control groups were compared with Wilcoxon signed-rank tests and Holm-Bonferroni correction. TCRdb holds this immuneACCESS table with in-frame rearrangements only. Some clones are missing; in checked studies, unresolved V genes explain under half, and the rest has no known cause. The DNA gave D and trimming, while V, J and clone size come from that table. This sample gives about 30,000 clones in total; 95% of them show up just once. 8.1% of the sample belongs to the ten largest clones.

The data originate from a study of long-term antiretroviral therapy in people with HIV (dated by TCRdb to between 2021 and 2023). For the wider study: Collection of the earliest samples took place about a decade ahead of the 2015 WHO recommendation for immediate ART, at a time when ART was typically delayed until CD4 counts fell. No cross-contamination during QIAcube processing turned up in test extractions that ran a monoclonal T-cell line alongside about 30 polyclonal samples. Whether ART initiation and durable HIV suppression were associated with changes in peripheral blood TRB repertoire composition and diversity was tested in a retrospective serial study. About 35% of the 30 participants with HIV were female. The cohort contributed about 190 cryopreserved PBMC samples from a few dozen adults with confirmed HIV infection, collected serially over a mean of approximately six years (range 1-12). Overall study results and their limits: A significant increase in TRB diversity was found to be associated with ART initiation, although TRB diversity was observed to remain significantly below that of transplant donor controls even after long-term ART. Because pre-ART samples had limited cell numbers, unsorted PBMC were profiled rather than sorted CD4+ and CD8+ T cells. Limited PBMC availability meant only the TCR beta chain was sequenced, without alpha chain pairing. HIV repertoires had narrower CDR3 length ranges than controls, and the network structure suggested an antigen-experienced repertoire that shifted only slightly toward naive after ART. Inferences about post-ART repertoire changes are limited because no data were available on ART adherence, viral resistance or therapy changes. Expanded TRB clones identified before ART initiation dominated the repertoire at all time points, although this dominance fluctuated and declined in many PLHIV after ART. Samples dated from the mid-2000s to the late 2010s, and the ART regimens used may be less effective than current ones.

This specimen was unsorted PBMCs, taken 5.3 years after starting antiretroviral therapy. The clonotype was recovered from a man aged 30 to 45 with HIV. This receptor chain uses TRBV29-1 and TRBJ2-7; the D region possibly corresponds to TRBD2 (6 bases align). The CDR3 protein: CSVIGLQGGEQYF. The nucleotide sequence is given as TGCAGCGTAATCGGGTTGCAGGGAGGCGAGCAGTACTTC.